Below are 2 T cell receptor beta chains sequenced from a single sample in a study of blood T cell repertoires in COVID-19. Assay: immunoSEQ multiplex PCR; the TCRdb copy retains only in-frame clones and omits some. The sample has more than 200,000 clones, over 75% seen once. Sequenced material: peripheral blood. These receptors originate from a human donor in a cohort sampled during active COVID-19.

This chain uses TRBV14 with TRBJ2-3; D gene uncertain. Germline V lookup: CDR1 SGHDN, CDR2 FVKESK. V shed 0 bases and J shed 4 bases, with 11 bases lying between them. The CDR3 has 15 amino acids. The CDR3 nucleotides read TGTGCCAGCAGCCAAGATCCCCGGGTGGCAGATACGCAGTATTTT. Protein sequence: CASSQDPRVADTQYF.

The chain carries TRBV4-1 and TRBJ1-6, with unresolved D. Germline values: CDR1 MGHRA, CDR2 YSYEKL. With 5 bases removed from V and 9 bases from J, the gap between germline ends came to 23 bases. The CDR3 length is 17 residues. The CDR3 DNA is TGCGCCAGCAGCAAAGGCTTTTCGCTAGAGGTTATTTCACCCCTCCACTTT. This encodes CASSKGFSLEVISPLHF.